The 14 T cell receptor beta chains given below trace back to one sample, sequenced in a study of cytomegalovirus exposure and HLA in healthy donors. Primers for the PCR totalled 60 Vbeta and 13 Jbeta. Libraries were prepared by immunoSEQ multiplex PCR; TCRdb keeps only in-frame clonotypes and omits some of them. The repertoire holds some 81,000 clones, with 72% as singletons. Sequences were obtained from PBMCs. These receptors all come from a woman aged 40 to 55 in good health and CMV-seropositive.

The chain recombines TRBV15 with TRBJ2-3; D not certain. The CDR3 runs 16 residues. Between the trimmed V and J ends, which lost 1 base and 0 bases, there was a span of 11 bases. The germline CDR1 and CDR2 sequences are LNHNV and YYDKDF (reference sequence). The CDR3 sequence: CATSRGLAHSTDTQYF. The CDR3 DNA reads TGTGCCACCAGCAGAGGCTTGGCACACAGCACAGATACGCAGTATTTT.

V usage is TRBV29-1 and J usage is TRBJ2-3; D remains ambiguous. The CDR3 has 14 amino acids. V dropped 6 bases and J dropped 7 bases, with 20 bases sitting between them. The germline gives CDR1 SQVTM, CDR2 ANQGSEA. The CDR3 region is CSVEPEGAPNTQYF. The CDR3 DNA reads TGCAGCGTGGAACCCGAAGGAGCGCCGAATACGCAGTATTTT.

The chain links TRBV6-1 to TRBJ2-1; maybe TRBD2 (5 bases). V gave up 4 bases and J gave up 6 bases, with 10 bases separating them. This CDR3 spans 13 amino acids. Germline V gene sequence: CDR1 MNHNS, CDR2 SASEGT. The CDR3 loop reads CASSAAGGNEQFF. The CDR3 DNA reads as TGTGCCAGCAGTGCTGCTGGAGGCAATGAGCAGTTCTTC.

The chain combines TRBV7-2 with TRBJ1-1; D is possibly TRBD1 (5 bases). CDR1 and CDR2 from the germline V gene are SGHTA and FQGNSA. V was clipped by 5 bases and J by 1 base, with 11 bases between them. This CDR3 is built from 14 residues. CDR3 nucleotides: TGTGCCAGCAGCCGGTGGGGCGCGAACACTGAAGCTTTCTTT. Protein: CASSRWGANTEAFF. Drawing the rest from reference TRBV7-2 and TRBJ1-1, the complete variable domain is GAGVSQSPSNKVTEKGKDVELRCDPISGHTALYWYRQSLGQGLEFLIYFQGNSAPDKSGLPSDRFSAERTGGSVSTLTIQRTQQEDSAVYLCASSRWGANTEAFFGQGTRLTVV.

There are a few counts of this clone. Compared with germline, one end of the junction differs, possibly owing to a read error. The CDR3 spells CASSPYYGYTF. CDR3 nucleotide sequence: TGTGCCAGCAGCCCATACTACGGCTACACCTTC. The V gene is TRBV6-6, the J gene TRBJ1-2, with D uncertain. This CDR3 is built from 11 residues. CDR1 and CDR2 from the germline V gene are MNHNY and SVGAGI (reference sequence).

The CDR3 sequence is CASSLTGRGVNEKLFF. CDR3 DNA sequence: TGTGCCAGCAGCCTTACAGGGCGGGGGGTTAATGAAAAACTGTTTTTT. The rearrangement uses TRBV7-8 and TRBJ1-4; D is perhaps TRBD1 (6 bases). The V gene's germline CDR1 is SGHVS and CDR2 FQNEAQ. The CDR3 runs 16 residues. V lost 5 bases to trimming and J lost 4 bases, with 17 bases between them.

This clone was seen a handful of times. This chain links TRBV19 with TRBJ1-2; D gene uncertain. The germline V gene encodes CDR1 LNHDA and CDR2 SQIVND (reference sequence). V lost 7 bases, J lost 1 base, and 16 bases lay in between. The CDR3 consists of 15 residues. This CDR3 reads CASKDGGINNYGYTF. CDR3 in DNA: TGTGCCAGTAAGGATGGAGGCATAAATAACTATGGCTACACCTTC.

The V call is TRBV11-2, the J call TRBJ2-7, with D possibly being TRBD1 (6 bases). The V gene's germline CDR1 is SGHAT and CDR2 FQNNGV. This CDR3 has 16 residues. Between the trimmed V and J ends, which lost 4 bases and 2 bases, there was a span of 18 bases. As DNA, the CDR3 is TGTGCCAGCAGCTCAGGGGCCCTACAGGTTACCTACGAGCAGTACTTC. Translating gives CASSSGALQVTYEQYF.

The J gene is TRBJ2-7, the V gene TRBV27, with 10 bases identical to TRBD1. Germline assignment: CDR1 MNHEY and CDR2 SMNVEV (reference sequence). The junction had 3 bases not matched to a gene; V was cut back by 3 bases and J by 7 bases. This CDR3 has 13 amino acids. The chain's CDR3 is CASSLGQGWEQYF. Written as DNA, the CDR3 is TGTGCCAGCAGTTTGGGACAGGGGTGGGAGCAGTACTTC.

This clone was observed a few times. The rearrangement links TRBV2 to TRBJ2-2; possible D gene TRBD2, 7 bases. V shed 7 bases and J shed 3 bases, with 15 bases lying between them. Germline V gene data show CDR1 as SNHLY and CDR2 as FYNNEI. The CDR3 totals 15 residues. DNA of the CDR3: TGTGCCAGCATGGTGGGGGGGGCGGACACCGGGGAGCTGTTTTTT. Translating gives CASMVGGADTGELFF.

J is TRBJ2-5 and V is TRBV29-1; 9 nucleotides match TRBD1. TRBJ2-7 matches the DNA end more closely, so the J call is doubtful. The CDR3 is 16 residues long. In germline, CDR1 is SQVTM, CDR2 ANQGSEA. The CDR3 loop reads CSVEGSSGQGSYEQYF. The CDR3, as DNA: TGCAGCGTTGAGGGGTCCTCGGGACAGGGTTCCTACGAGCAGTACTTC.

The rearrangement joins TRBV28 to TRBJ2-7, with 7 positions matching TRBD1. Germline CDR1 reads MDHEN; CDR2 reads SYDVKM. The V gene end was trimmed by 5 bases and the J gene end by 4 bases; junction bases not matched to a gene: 8. This CDR3 is 14 amino acids long. The CDR3 loop is CASSGETGFYEQYF. CDR3 bases: TGTGCCAGCAGTGGCGAGACAGGGTTTTACGAGCAGTACTTC.

This clone appeared a few times. This chain links TRBV27 with TRBJ2-5; D is unresolved. Germline-derived CDR1 and CDR2 are MNHEY and SMNVEV (reference sequence). Deletions cut 5 bases from V and 4 bases from J, with 17 bases between. The CDR3 covers 15 residues. The CDR3 DNA is TGTGCCAGCAGTCCCGACATAATCCTCGGAGAGACCCAGTACTTC. Protein: CASSPDIILGETQYF.

The table lists this clone with a count of one. The rearrangement uses TRBV18 and TRBJ1-5, with 9 bases lining up with TRBD1. The CDR3 has 15 amino acids. Unmatched junction bases numbered 7, after V lost 3 bases and J lost 7 bases. CDR1 and CDR2 from the germline V gene are KGHSH and LQKENI. The CDR3 coding sequence is TGTGCCAGCTCACCGCAACAGGGGGCTGAGCAGCCCCAGCATTTT. As protein: CASSPQQGAEQPQHF.